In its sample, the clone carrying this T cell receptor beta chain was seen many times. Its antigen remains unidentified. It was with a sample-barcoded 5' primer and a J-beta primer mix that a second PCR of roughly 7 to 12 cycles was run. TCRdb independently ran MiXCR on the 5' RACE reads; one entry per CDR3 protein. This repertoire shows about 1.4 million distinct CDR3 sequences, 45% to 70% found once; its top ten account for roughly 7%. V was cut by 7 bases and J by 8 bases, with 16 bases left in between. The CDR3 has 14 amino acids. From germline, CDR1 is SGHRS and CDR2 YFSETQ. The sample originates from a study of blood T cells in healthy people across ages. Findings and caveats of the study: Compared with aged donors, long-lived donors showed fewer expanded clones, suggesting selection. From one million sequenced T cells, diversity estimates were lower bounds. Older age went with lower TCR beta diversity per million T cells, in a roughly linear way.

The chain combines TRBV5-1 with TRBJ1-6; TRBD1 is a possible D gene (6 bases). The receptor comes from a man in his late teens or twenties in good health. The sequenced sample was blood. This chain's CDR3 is CASAPTSGDSPLHF. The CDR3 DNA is TGCGCCAGCGCCCCCACGTCAGGGGATTCACCCCTCCACTTT.